One TCR beta chain is described in this entry. Its antigen is not identified. This sample was taken from a study of T cells after yellow fever vaccination. Study-wide points: Reappearance after the booster was observed for most primary-vaccination clones (about 95% CD4, roughly 90% CD8). Of the clonotypes, a small share occurred in both CD4 and CD8 compartments. Abundant clonotypes (contaminants from the bulk population) could be present in FACS-sorted repertoires.

The TCR cDNA carried a universal primer site and UMIs from 5'RACE template switching. TCRdb re-analysed the 5' RACE reads in MiXCR, keeping a single row per CDR3 protein. The sample includes hundreds of thousands of distinct CDR3 sequences, 13% of them seen just once. This TCR was recovered from a young man who received the YFV17D yellow fever vaccine. This material consisted of PBMCs, taken on the day of the yellow fever booster vaccination.

The CDR3: CASSQDEGTGIYEQYF. CDR3 DNA sequence: TGTGCCAGCAGCCAAGATGAAGGGACAGGGATCTACGAGCAGTACTTC. The chain joins TRBV3-1 to TRBJ2-7; 9 nucleotides agree with TRBD1. After removal of 0 bases from V and 3 bases from J, the junction contained 6 bases not matched to a gene. Germline loops: CDR1 LGHDT, CDR2 YNNKEL (reference sequence). The CDR3 sequence is 16 residues long.